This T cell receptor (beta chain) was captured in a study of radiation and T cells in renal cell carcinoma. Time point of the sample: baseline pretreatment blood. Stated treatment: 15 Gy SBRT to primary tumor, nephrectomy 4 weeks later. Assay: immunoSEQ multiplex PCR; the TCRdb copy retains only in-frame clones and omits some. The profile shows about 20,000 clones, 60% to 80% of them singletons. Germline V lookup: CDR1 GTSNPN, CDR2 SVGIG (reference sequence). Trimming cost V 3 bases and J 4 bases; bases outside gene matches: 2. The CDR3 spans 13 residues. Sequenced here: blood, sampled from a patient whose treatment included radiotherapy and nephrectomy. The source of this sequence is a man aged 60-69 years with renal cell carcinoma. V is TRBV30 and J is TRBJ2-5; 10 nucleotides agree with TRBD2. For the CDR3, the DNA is TGTGCCTGGAGAACTAGCGGGATAGAGACCCAGTACTTC. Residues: CAWRTSGIETQYF.